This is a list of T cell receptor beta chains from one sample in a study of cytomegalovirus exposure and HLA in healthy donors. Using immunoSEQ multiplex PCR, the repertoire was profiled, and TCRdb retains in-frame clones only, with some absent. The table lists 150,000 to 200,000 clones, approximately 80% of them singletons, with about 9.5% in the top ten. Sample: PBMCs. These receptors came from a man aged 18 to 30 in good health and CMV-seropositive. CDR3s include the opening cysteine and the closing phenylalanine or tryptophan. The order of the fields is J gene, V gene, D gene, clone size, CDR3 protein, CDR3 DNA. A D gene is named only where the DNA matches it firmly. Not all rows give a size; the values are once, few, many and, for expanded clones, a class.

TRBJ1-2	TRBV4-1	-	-	CASSQDAGANYGYTF	TGCGCCAGCAGCCAAGATGCAGGGGCTAACTATGGCTACACCTTC
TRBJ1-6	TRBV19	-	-	CASSEQGENSPLHF	TGTGCCAGTTCAGAACAGGGAGAAAATTCACCCCTCCACTTT
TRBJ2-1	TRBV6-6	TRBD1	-	CASSYRDSSYNEQFF	TGTGCCAGCAGTTACCGGGACAGCTCCTACAATGAGCAGTTCTTC
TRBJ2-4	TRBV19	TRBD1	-	CASSTPGQGAGNIQYF	TGTGCCAGTAGTACGCCGGGACAGGGGGCGGGCAACATTCAGTACTTC
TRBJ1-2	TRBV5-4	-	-	CASSSGYAPDGYTF	TGTGCCAGCAGCTCCGGGTACGCGCCCGATGGCTACACCTTC
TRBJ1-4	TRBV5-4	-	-	CASSLGRTGRHEKLFF	TGTGCCAGCAGCTTGGGCCGAACAGGGCGGCATGAAAAACTGTTTTTT
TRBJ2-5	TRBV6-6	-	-	CASSYLQETQYF	TGTGCCAGCAGTTATTTACAAGAGACCCAGTACTTC
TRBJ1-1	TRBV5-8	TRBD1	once	CASSLDLERTGRIATEAFF	TGTGCCAGCAGCTTGGATTTGGAAAGGACAGGGAGAATTGCCACTGAAGCTTTCTTT
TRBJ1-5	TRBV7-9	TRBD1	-	CASSPGQGGNQPQHF	TGTGCCAGCAGCCCGGGACAGGGTGGCAATCAGCCCCAGCATTTT
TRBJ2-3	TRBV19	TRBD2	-	CASSKNGGASPDTQYF	TGTGCCAGTAGCAAAAACGGGGGGGCGTCCCCAGATACGCAGTATTTT
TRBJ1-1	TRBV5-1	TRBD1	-	CASTRQGRGVSGTEAFF	TGCGCCAGCACCCGACAGGGGAGAGGGGTTTCGGGCACTGAAGCTTTCTTT
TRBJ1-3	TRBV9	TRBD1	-	CASSVEGQGNTIYF	TGTGCCAGCAGCGTAGAGGGACAGGGAAACACCATATATTTT
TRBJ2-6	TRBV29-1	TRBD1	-	CSVTGSGANGLTF	TGCAGCGTGACAGGGTCTGGGGCCAACGGCCTGACTTTC
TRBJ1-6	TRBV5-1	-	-	CASSLAGQRYSPLHF	TGCGCCAGCAGCTTGGCCGGGCAGCGGTATTCACCCCTCCACTTT
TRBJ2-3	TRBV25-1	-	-	CASSRGIRNTDTQYF	TGTGCCAGCAGCCGCGGCATCCGAAACACAGATACGCAGTATTTT
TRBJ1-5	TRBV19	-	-	CASSIVSGTYSNQPQHF	TGTGCCAGTAGTATCGTATCCGGGACATATAGCAATCAGCCCCAGCATTTT
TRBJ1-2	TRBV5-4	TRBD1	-	CASSPGQAVNDAYGYTF	TGTGCCAGCAGCCCGGGACAGGCGGTGAATGATGCCTATGGCTACACCTTC
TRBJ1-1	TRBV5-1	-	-	CASSYGQNTEAFF	TGCGCCAGCAGCTATGGACAGAACACTGAAGCTTTCTTT
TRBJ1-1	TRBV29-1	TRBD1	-	CSVGGQMNTEAFF	TGCAGCGTGGGGGGACAGATGAACACTGAAGCTTTCTTT
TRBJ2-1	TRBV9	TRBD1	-	CASSVAPGQGGGNEQFF	TGTGCCAGCAGCGTAGCCCCCGGACAGGGGGGTGGTAATGAGCAGTTCTTC
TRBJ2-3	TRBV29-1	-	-	CSAYRVTDTQYF	TGCAGCGCCTACAGGGTCACAGATACGCAGTATTTT
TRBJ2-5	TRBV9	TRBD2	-	CASSKGLAGGLQETQYF	TGTGCCAGCAGCAAAGGACTAGCGGGGGGTCTTCAAGAGACCCAGTACTTC
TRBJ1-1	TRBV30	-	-	CAWSVMANTEAFF	TGTGCCTGGAGTGTAATGGCGAACACTGAAGCTTTCTTT
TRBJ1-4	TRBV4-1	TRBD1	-	CASRRPGQEANEKLFF	TGCGCCAGCAGACGACCGGGACAGGAGGCTAATGAAAAACTGTTTTTT
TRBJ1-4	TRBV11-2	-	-	CASSLVRGWANEKLFF	TGTGCCAGCAGCTTAGTCCGCGGGTGGGCTAATGAAAAACTGTTTTTT
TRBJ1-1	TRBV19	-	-	CASNDMGAEAFF	TGTGCCAGTAACGATATGGGGGCCGAAGCTTTCTTT
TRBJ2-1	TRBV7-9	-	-	CASSPSFRGSSYNEQFF	TGTGCCAGCAGCCCGTCGTTTCGCGGAAGCTCCTACAATGAGCAGTTCTTC
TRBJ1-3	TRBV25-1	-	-	CASGQFSGNTIYF	TGTGCCAGCGGACAGTTCTCTGGAAACACCATATATTTT
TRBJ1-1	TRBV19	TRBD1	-	CASSLQGDNTEAFF	TGTGCCAGTAGTCTACAGGGGGATAACACTGAAGCTTTCTTT
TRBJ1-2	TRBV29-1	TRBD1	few	CSVSTGGYGYTF	TGCAGCGTTTCAACAGGGGGGTATGGCTACACCTTC
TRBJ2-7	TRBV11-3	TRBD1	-	CASSLGGQGRYEQYF	TGTGCCAGCAGCTTAGGGGGACAGGGGCGCTACGAGCAGTACTTC
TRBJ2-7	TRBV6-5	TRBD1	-	CASTRSGQGSYEQYF	TGTGCCAGCACTCGGTCAGGACAGGGCTCCTACGAGCAGTACTTC
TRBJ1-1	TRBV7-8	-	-	CASSGTRNTEAFF	TGTGCCAGCAGCGGCACAAGAAACACTGAAGCTTTCTTT
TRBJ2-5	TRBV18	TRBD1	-	CASSPPGQQGWGTQYF	TGTGCCAGCTCACCACCGGGACAGCAGGGGTGGGGGACCCAGTACTTC
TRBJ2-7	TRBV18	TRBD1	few	CASSPAGGTGAEKNYEQYF	TGTGCCAGCTCACCCGCTGGTGGAACAGGGGCCGAAAAGAACTACGAGCAGTACTTC
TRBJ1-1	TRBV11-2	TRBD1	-	CASSPRGQNTEAFF	TGTGCCAGCAGCCCCAGGGGGCAGAACACTGAAGCTTTCTTT
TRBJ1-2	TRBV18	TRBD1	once	CASSPDRVNYGYTF	TGTGCCAGCTCACCGGACAGGGTGAACTATGGCTACACCTTC
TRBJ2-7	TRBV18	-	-	CASSLAGGSSYEQYF	TGTGCCAGCTCCCTAGCTGGAGGTTCCTCATACGAGCAGTACTTC
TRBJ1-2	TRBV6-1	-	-	CASRSNRINYGYTF	TGTGCCAGCAGGTCAAACAGGATTAACTATGGCTACACCTTC
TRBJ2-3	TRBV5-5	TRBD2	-	CASSLAVGGGGTDTQYF	TGTGCCAGCAGCTTGGCCGTGGGGGGGGGAGGCACAGATACGCAGTATTTT
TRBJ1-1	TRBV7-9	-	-	CASSPGTGMLTEAFF	TGTGCCAGCAGCCCCGGCACGGGGATGTTGACTGAAGCTTTCTTT
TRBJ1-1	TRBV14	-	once	CASSQHSNTEAFF	TGTGCCAGCAGCCAACATTCCAACACTGAAGCTTTCTTT
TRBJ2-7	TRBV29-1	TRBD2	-	CSVEDNGREGHEQYF	TGCAGCGTTGAAGATAATGGGCGGGAGGGCCACGAGCAGTACTTC
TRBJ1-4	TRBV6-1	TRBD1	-	CASSDLGGQPNEKLFF	TGTGCCAGCAGTGATTTAGGGGGCCAGCCTAATGAAAAACTGTTTTTT
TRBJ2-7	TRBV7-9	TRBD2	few	CASSPRSGGTTYEQYF	TGTGCCAGCAGCCCCCGTTCTGGAGGGACTACCTACGAGCAGTACTTC